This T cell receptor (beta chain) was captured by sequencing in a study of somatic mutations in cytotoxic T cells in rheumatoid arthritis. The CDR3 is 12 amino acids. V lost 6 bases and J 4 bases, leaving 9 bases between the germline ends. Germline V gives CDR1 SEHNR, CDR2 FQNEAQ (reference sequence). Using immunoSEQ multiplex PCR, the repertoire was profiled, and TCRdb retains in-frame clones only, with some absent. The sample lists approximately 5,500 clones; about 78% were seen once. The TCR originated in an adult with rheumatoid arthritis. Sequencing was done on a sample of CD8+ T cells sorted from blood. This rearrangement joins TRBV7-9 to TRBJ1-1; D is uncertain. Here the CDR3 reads CASSSVGTEAFF. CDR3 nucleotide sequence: TGTGCCAGCAGTTCAGTGGGCACTGAAGCTTTCTTT.